A selection of T cell receptor beta chains follows, all from one sample in a study of blood T cell repertoires in COVID-19. Produced via immunoSEQ multiplex PCR; TCRdb's table is partial and in-frame only. In the table there are about 300,000 clones, about 90% of which are singletons. Sequenced sample: PBMCs or T cells enriched from blood (not recorded which). The source is a woman in her thirties who had recovered from COVID-19. CDR3s include the opening cysteine and the closing phenylalanine or tryptophan. Fields, in order: V gene, J gene, CDR3 protein.

v_gene: TRBV19
j_gene: TRBJ2-1
CDR3aa: CASSIGYGEKRNEQFF

v_gene: TRBV5-1
j_gene: TRBJ1-2
CDR3aa: CASSPGNYGYTF

v_gene: TRBV11-3
j_gene: TRBJ2-3
CDR3aa: CASSLILAGGRDTQYF

v_gene: TRBV5-5
j_gene: TRBJ1-5
CDR3aa: CASSSGTGVNQPQHF

v_gene: TRBV3-1/TRBV3-2
j_gene: TRBJ2-1
CDR3aa: CASSQDRPGGNEQFF

v_gene: TRBV6-5
j_gene: TRBJ1-5
CDR3aa: CASSRGRQPQHF

v_gene: TRBV13
j_gene: TRBJ2-3
CDR3aa: CASSSGQGADTQYF

v_gene: TRBV3-1/TRBV3-2
j_gene: TRBJ2-7
CDR3aa: CASSGLAQEQYF

v_gene: TRBV7-8
j_gene: TRBJ2-1
CDR3aa: CASRPQGIGNEQFF

v_gene: TRBV7-3
j_gene: TRBJ1-1
CDR3aa: CASSSQGFSEAFF

v_gene: TRBV2
j_gene: TRBJ1-2
CDR3aa: CASYGSRTGKNYGYTF

v_gene: TRBV6-1
j_gene: TRBJ2-1
CDR3aa: CASSETSGGVSYNEQFF

v_gene: TRBV27
j_gene: TRBJ1-2
CDR3aa: CASSSQGFNGYTF

v_gene: TRBV30
j_gene: TRBJ2-7
CDR3aa: CAWSWGQGDYEQYF

v_gene: TRBV19
j_gene: TRBJ2-5
CDR3aa: CASSIIGLAGLETQYF

v_gene: TRBV19
j_gene: TRBJ1-5
CDR3aa: CASSIPRPSNQPQHF

v_gene: TRBV5-1
j_gene: TRBJ1-6
CDR3aa: CASTVRTGGDSPLHF

v_gene: TRBV4-1
j_gene: TRBJ2-1
CDR3aa: CASSQAGLAGPWQFF

v_gene: TRBV30
j_gene: TRBJ1-6
CDR3aa: CAWSVGVSSYNSPLHF

v_gene: TRBV7-2
j_gene: TRBJ1-2
CDR3aa: CASSLGTSTPNYGYTF

v_gene: TRBV7-2
j_gene: TRBJ2-1
CDR3aa: CASSLGTGYNEQFF

v_gene: TRBV6-5
j_gene: TRBJ1-1
CDR3aa: CASSFRDRGRTEAFF

v_gene: TRBV30
j_gene: TRBJ2-4
CDR3aa: CAWSVMGQGLGAKNIQYF

v_gene: TRBV19
j_gene: TRBJ1-1
CDR3aa: CASTGQGISEAFF

v_gene: TRBV6-1
j_gene: TRBJ2-1
CDR3aa: CASSEAWAGAIDEQFF

v_gene: TRBV7-3
j_gene: TRBJ2-5
CDR3aa: CASSRERGGRETQYF

v_gene: TRBV4-2
j_gene: TRBJ2-7
CDR3aa: CASSQVLIFRAGGHSYEQYF

v_gene: TRBV18
j_gene: TRBJ2-7
CDR3aa: CASSYRGEQYF

v_gene: TRBV3-1/TRBV3-2
j_gene: TRBJ2-3
CDR3aa: CASSRTVLISNSTDTQYF

v_gene: TRBV7-9
j_gene: TRBJ2-6
CDR3aa: CASGQGASGANVLTF

v_gene: TRBV6-5
j_gene: TRBJ2-7
CDR3aa: CASSYFQGSYEQYF

v_gene: TRBV6-1
j_gene: TRBJ1-5
CDR3aa: CASSEVETPNQPQHF

v_gene: TRBV6-5
j_gene: TRBJ1-6
CDR3aa: CAARASSYNSPLHF

v_gene: TRBV3-1/TRBV3-2
j_gene: TRBJ1-6
CDR3aa: CASSQERLYNSPLHF

v_gene: TRBV10-3
j_gene: TRBJ1-2
CDR3aa: CAISGDRSPWDGYTF

v_gene: TRBV7-2
j_gene: TRBJ2-5
CDR3aa: CASSLNLAGGLETQYF

v_gene: TRBV5-1
j_gene: TRBJ2-6
CDR3aa: CASSLGQGPGANVLTF

v_gene: TRBV10-3
j_gene: TRBJ1-1
CDR3aa: CAINGQGSAEAFF

v_gene: TRBV28
j_gene: TRBJ1-1
CDR3aa: CASRTTGDPPNTEAFF

v_gene: TRBV13
j_gene: TRBJ2-6
CDR3aa: CASSSMGPSGANVLTF

v_gene: TRBV6-5
j_gene: TRBJ2-3
CDR3aa: CAIAEIDTQYF

v_gene: TRBV7-8
j_gene: TRBJ1-2
CDR3aa: CASSLGQGLRGYTF

v_gene: TRBV7-2
j_gene: TRBJ1-1
CDR3aa: CASSPGVTEAFF

v_gene: TRBV27
j_gene: TRBJ1-2
CDR3aa: CASSPGQGYGYTF

v_gene: TRBV5-1
j_gene: TRBJ1-5
CDR3aa: CASSLDGRGSNQPQHF

v_gene: TRBV9
j_gene: TRBJ2-1
CDR3aa: CARSGGGGSYNEQFF

v_gene: TRBV7-9
j_gene: TRBJ1-1
CDR3aa: CASSLAGAEPEAFF

v_gene: TRBV19
j_gene: TRBJ1-1
CDR3aa: CASSPAGGLNTEAFF